This T cell receptor (beta chain) appears in the sequencing data of a study of cytomegalovirus exposure and HLA in healthy donors. Overall study findings and caveats: In a later analysis, at a false discovery rate of 0.05, roughly 17,000 TCR beta sequences were associated with HLA alleles. Researchers had no immune exposure information except CMV serostatus available. When the data were analyzed later, several of the most significant clusters appeared to be linked to common viral pathogens. Reports indicate that TCR beta sequences accurately predicted the HLA-A and HLA-B alleles of most subjects.

The PCR made use of 60 Vbeta and 13 Jbeta primers. Clones were sequenced by immunoSEQ multiplex PCR, and TCRdb holds only the in-frame ones, with some missing. Among over 150,000 clones listed, around 80% were seen once. The table lists this clone with a count of one. Its matching antigen is unknown. This CDR3 has 15 amino acids. CDR1 is MNHNS, CDR2 SASEGT, per germline. V lost 4 bases and J 1 base, leaving 13 bases between the germline ends. What was sequenced was PBMCs. This clonotype was sampled from a male donor in good health and CMV-seronegative. V is TRBV6-1 and J is TRBJ1-2; D is perhaps TRBD1 (5 bases). As DNA, the CDR3 is TGTGCCAGCAGTGGGTGGACAAACATTAACTATGGCTACACCTTC. Translating gives CASSGWTNINYGYTF.